The rows below give T cell receptor beta chains drawn from one sample of a study of CD8+ T cells in alopecia areata. The method was immunoSEQ multiplex PCR; TCRdb's version includes in-frame clones alone and lacks a portion of them. Found here are about 180,000 clones, over 50% of them singletons; the top ten hold roughly 14%. Sequencing used CD4+ T cells sorted from blood, obtained at week 0. Receptors were obtained from a human donor with alopecia areata. Each CDR3 is given with its conserved first and last residue. Each record gives: J gene, V gene, CDR3 protein.

TRBJ2-3 TRBV29-1 CSVESHFRTDTQYF
TRBJ1-2 TRBV5-1 CASSLERTGGGGYTF
TRBJ2-7 TRBV7-2 CASSSRTGGAREQYF
TRBJ2-5 TRBV2 CASGLGEGETQYF
TRBJ2-5 TRBV27 CASGPSGRGETQYF
TRBJ2-1 TRBV6-4 CASSLNGDGYNEQFF
TRBJ1-6 TRBV7-6 CASSLEGAGSYNSPLHF
TRBJ1-1 TRBV29-1 CSVDTGLDTEAFF
TRBJ2-3 TRBV29-1 CSAGGRFTDTQYF
TRBJ1-1 TRBV29-1 CSAKTGGTEAFF
TRBJ1-5 TRBV4-1 CASSQGLRGQRNQPQHF
TRBJ2-4 TRBV5-6 CASSLVRNIQYF
TRBJ1-6 TRBV15 CATSRQGSGPLHF
TRBJ2-7 TRBV18 CASSPPGQGAYEQYF
TRBJ1-4 TRBV30 CAWSRNEKLFF
TRBJ2-7 TRBV5-4 CASSSGSVRGVSSYEQYF
TRBJ2-3 TRBV10-3 CATATPQGSSYTQYF
TRBJ1-5 TRBV5-6 CASSLSGNQPQHF
TRBJ1-5 TRBV30 CAWSVSGNQPQHF
TRBJ2-7 TRBV4-1 CASSPNSRGGSYEQYF
TRBJ1-4 TRBV5-6 CASSTRLRNEKLFF
TRBJ1-6 TRBV30 CAWSPGGLSPLHF
TRBJ2-3 TRBV6-5 CASRSGVSTDTQYF
TRBJ2-6 TRBV28 CASSRLRSGANVLTF
TRBJ1-1 TRBV7-9 CASSSGTRNTEAFF
TRBJ2-1 TRBV29-1 CSDGPGQGNEQFF
TRBJ2-5 TRBV7-9 CASSFSSGGLQETQYF
TRBJ2-5 TRBV30 CAGHWEGAVETQYF
TRBJ2-7 TRBV29-1 CSAHGLAGPYEQYF
TRBJ1-2 TRBV5-6 CASSLDGPLYGYTF
TRBJ2-3 TRBV29-1 CSVELGQRSDTQYF
TRBJ2-2 TRBV30 CAWSVGQGKPGELFF
TRBJ2-3 TRBV29-1 CSVLPGLSTDTQYF
TRBJ1-2 TRBV7-2 CASSLAGKSGYTF
TRBJ1-2 TRBV4-1 CASSQVAGTGYGYTF
TRBJ1-1 TRBV5-1 CASSSSTMNTEAFF
TRBJ2-1 TRBV25-1 CASSGGRQQFF
TRBJ2-7 TRBV5-1 CASSFSSGSYEQYF
TRBJ1-6 TRBV2 CASSADRSPNSPLHF
TRBJ2-5 TRBV6-5 CASIRLGTETQYF
TRBJ1-2 TRBV18 CASSPPDPLDSSYTF
TRBJ1-5 TRBV6-5 CASSPNSNQPQHF
TRBJ1-2 TRBV25-1 CASSELGTYGYTF
TRBJ2-7 TRBV11-1 CASSSRSSYEQYF
TRBJ2-7 TRBV19 CASSIDRTGPYEQYF
TRBJ2-1 TRBV7-9 CASSLREQQFF
TRBJ2-5 TRBV10-3 CAISEGGGTQETQYF
TRBJ2-7 TRBV30 CAWSDRYEQYF
TRBJ2-4 TRBV29-1 CSVAPRLSSKNIQYF
TRBJ2-5 TRBV6-5 CASSYRTVQETQYF
TRBJ1-4 TRBV5-1 CASSLPTGANEKLFF
TRBJ1-2 TRBV19 CASSIGDLGGYTF
TRBJ1-1 TRBV14 CASSQARDSADTEAFF
TRBJ1-4 TRBV4-2 CASSQDESSGRNEKLFF
TRBJ2-5 TRBV30 CACSKRETQYF
TRBJ2-2 TRBV5-1 CASSPGRDTGELFF
TRBJ2-3 TRBV11-2 CASSPQRNSDRTDTQYF
TRBJ2-2 TRBV4-1 CASSQVVAGGIIGELFF
TRBJ1-1 TRBV7-9 CASSTNTEMNTEAFF
TRBJ2-2 TRBV7-7 CASSVTVTGSTGELFF